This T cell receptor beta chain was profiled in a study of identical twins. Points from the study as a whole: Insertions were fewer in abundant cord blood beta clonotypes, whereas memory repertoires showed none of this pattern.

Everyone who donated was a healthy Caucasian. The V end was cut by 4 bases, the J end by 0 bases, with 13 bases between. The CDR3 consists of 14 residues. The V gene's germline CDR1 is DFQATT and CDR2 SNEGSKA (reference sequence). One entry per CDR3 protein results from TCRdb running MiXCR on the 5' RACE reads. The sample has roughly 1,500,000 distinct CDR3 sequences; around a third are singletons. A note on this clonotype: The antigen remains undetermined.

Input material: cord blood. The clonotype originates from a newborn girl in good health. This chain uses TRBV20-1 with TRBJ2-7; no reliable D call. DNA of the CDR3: TGCAGTGCTACCCGGACGGGCCCCTCCTACGAGCAGTACTTC. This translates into CSATRTGPSYEQYF.